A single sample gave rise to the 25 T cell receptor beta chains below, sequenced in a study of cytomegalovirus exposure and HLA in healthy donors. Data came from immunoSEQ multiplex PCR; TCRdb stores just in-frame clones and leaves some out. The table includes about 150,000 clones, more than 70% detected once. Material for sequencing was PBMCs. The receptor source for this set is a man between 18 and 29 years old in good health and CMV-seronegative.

The CDR3 here is CASSEGQLLPYEQYF. CDR3 DNA sequence: TGTGCCAGCAGTGAGGGTCAGTTACTACCCTACGAGCAGTACTTC. The chain is built from TRBV2 and TRBJ2-7; no firm D call. The CDR3 consists of 15 residues. Germline lookup yields CDR1 SNHLY and CDR2 FYNNEI. With 3 bases removed from V and 2 bases from J, the gap between germline ends came to 14 bases.

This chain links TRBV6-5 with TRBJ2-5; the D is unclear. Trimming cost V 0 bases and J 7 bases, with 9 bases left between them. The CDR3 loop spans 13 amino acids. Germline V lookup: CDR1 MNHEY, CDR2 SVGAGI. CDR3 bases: TGTGCCAGCAGTTACTCGATGTCGGGGACCCAGTACTTC. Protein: CASSYSMSGTQYF.

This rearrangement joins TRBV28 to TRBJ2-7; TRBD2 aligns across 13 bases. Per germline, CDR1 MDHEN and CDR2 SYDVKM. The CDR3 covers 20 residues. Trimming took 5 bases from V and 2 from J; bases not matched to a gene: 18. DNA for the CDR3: TGTGCCAGCAGTCCCCGTGAAGGACTAGCGGGAGACGTTTCTCCCTACGAGCAGTACTTC. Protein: CASSPREGLAGDVSPYEQYF.

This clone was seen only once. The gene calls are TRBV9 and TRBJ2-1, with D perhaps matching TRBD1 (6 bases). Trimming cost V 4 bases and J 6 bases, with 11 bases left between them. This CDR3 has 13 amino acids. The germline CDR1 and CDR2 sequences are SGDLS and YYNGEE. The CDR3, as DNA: TGTGCCAGCAGCCCATCGGACAGCAATGAGCAGTTCTTC. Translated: CASSPSDSNEQFF.

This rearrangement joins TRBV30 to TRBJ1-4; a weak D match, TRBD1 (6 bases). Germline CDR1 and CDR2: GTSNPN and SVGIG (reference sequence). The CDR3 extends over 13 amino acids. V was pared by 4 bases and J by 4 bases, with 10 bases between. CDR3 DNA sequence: TGTGCCTGGACTCCAGGGGTTAATGAAAAACTGTTTTTT. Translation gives CAWTPGVNEKLFF.

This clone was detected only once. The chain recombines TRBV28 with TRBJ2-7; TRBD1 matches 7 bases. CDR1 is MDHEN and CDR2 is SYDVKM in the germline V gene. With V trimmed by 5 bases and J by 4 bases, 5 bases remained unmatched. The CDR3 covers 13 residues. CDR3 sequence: CASSQTGLYEQYV. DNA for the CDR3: TGTGCCAGCAGTCAGACAGGGTTGTACGAGCAGTACGTC.

As DNA, the CDR3 is TGTGCCAGCAGCAGCCGAAGAGGATACAATGAGCAGTTCTTC. This gives the protein CASSSRRGYNEQFF. The gene calls are TRBV5-4 and TRBJ2-1, with D uncertain. Germline V gene lookup returns CDR1 SGHNT and CDR2 YYREEE (reference sequence). The CDR3 consists of 14 residues. The germline V and J ends were trimmed by 4 bases and 4 bases, with 12 bases remaining between them.

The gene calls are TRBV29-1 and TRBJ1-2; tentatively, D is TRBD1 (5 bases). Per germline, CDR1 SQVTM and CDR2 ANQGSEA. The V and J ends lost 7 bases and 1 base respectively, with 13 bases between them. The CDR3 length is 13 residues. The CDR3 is CSALPTVNYGYTF. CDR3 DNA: TGCAGCGCTCTACCGACAGTTAACTATGGCTACACCTTC.

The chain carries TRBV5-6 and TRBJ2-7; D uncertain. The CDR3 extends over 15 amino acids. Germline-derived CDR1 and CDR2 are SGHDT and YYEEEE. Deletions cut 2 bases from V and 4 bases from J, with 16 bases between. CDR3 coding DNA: TGTGCCAGCAGCTTTGGTCGCGGCAGAGAATACGAGCAGTACGTC. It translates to CASSFGRGREYEQYV.

The CDR3 sequence: CASSYSTTGVNYEQYF. CDR3 sequence (DNA): TGTGCCAGCAGTTACTCGACGACAGGGGTGAACTACGAGCAGTACTTC. The rearrangement uses TRBV6-5 and TRBJ2-7, with 8 bases that match TRBD1. This CDR3 is built from 16 residues. Germline trimming cut 0 bases from V and 3 bases from J; bases unmatched to any gene: 7. CDR1 is MNHEY and CDR2 is SVGAGI in the germline V gene.

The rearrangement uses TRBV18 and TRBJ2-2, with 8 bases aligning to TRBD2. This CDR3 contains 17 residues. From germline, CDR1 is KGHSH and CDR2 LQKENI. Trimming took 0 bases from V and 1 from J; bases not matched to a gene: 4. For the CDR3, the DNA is TGTGCCAGCTCACCACCCTCCGCGGGGGGGAACACCGGGGAGCTGTTTTTT. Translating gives CASSPPSAGGNTGELFF. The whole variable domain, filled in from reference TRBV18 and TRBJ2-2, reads NAGVMQNPRHLVRRRGQEARLRCSPMKGHSHVYWYRQLPEEGLKFMVYLQKENIIDESGMPKERFSAEFPKEGPSILRIQQVVRGDSAAYFCASSPPSAGGNTGELFFGEGSRLTVL.

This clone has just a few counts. CDR3: CASSDTGTGINNEQFF. The CDR3 DNA reads TGCGCCAGCAGCGACACCGGGACTGGGATCAACAATGAGCAGTTCTTC. J is TRBJ2-1 and V is TRBV4-1; a possible D gene is TRBD2 (6 bases). Germline V gene lookup returns CDR1 MGHRA and CDR2 YSYEKL. The CDR3 contains 16 residues. Trimming took 5 bases from V and 5 from J, leaving 19 bases between them.

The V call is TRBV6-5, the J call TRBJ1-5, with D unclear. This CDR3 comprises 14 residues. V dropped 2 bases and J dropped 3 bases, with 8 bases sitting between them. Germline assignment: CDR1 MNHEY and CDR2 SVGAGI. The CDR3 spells CASSYGGYNQPQHF. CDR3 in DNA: TGTGCCAGCAGTTACGGCGGTTACAATCAGCCCCAGCATTTT.

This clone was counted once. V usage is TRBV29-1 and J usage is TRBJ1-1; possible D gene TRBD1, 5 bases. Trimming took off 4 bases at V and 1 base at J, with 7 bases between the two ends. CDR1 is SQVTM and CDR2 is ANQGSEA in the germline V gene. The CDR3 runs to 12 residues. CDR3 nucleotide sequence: TGCAGCGTTGTGACAGCGAACACTGAAGCTTTCTTT. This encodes CSVVTANTEAFF.

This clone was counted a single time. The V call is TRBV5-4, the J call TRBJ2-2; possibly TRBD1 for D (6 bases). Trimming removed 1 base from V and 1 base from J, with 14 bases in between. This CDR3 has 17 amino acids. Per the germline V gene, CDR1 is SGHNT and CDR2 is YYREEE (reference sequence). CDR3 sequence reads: CASSLRGNQGNTGELFF. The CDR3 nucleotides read TGTGCCAGCAGCTTGAGGGGGAATCAGGGGAACACCGGGGAGCTGTTTTTT.

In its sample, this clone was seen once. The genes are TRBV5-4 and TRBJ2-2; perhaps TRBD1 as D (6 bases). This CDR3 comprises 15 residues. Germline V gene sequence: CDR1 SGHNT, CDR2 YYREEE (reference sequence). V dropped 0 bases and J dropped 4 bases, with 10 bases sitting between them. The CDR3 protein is CASSLETGGTGELFF. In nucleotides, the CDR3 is TGTGCCAGCAGCTTGGAGACAGGAGGCACCGGGGAGCTGTTTTTT.

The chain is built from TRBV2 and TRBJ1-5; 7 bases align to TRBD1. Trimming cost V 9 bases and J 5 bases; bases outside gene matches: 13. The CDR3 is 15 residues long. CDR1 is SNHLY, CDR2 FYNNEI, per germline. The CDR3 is CASPPTGNRDQPQHF. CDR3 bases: TGTGCCAGTCCCCCGACAGGGAATAGGGATCAGCCCCAGCATTTT.

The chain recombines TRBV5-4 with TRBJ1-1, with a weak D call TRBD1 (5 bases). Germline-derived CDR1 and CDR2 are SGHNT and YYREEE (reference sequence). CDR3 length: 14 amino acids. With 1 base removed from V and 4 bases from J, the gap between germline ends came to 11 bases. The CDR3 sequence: CASSLTGVGTEAFF. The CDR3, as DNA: TGTGCCAGCAGCTTGACGGGGGTGGGCACTGAAGCTTTCTTT.

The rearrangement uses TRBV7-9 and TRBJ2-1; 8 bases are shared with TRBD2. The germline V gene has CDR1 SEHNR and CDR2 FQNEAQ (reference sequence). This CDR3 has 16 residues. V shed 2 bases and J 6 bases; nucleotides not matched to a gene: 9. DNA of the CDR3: TGTGCCAGCAGCTTACTGTCAGCGGGAGTTACCAATGAGCAGTTCTTC. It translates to CASSLLSAGVTNEQFF. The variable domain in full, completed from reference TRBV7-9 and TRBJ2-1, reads DTGVSQNPRHKITKRGQNVTFRCDPISEHNRLYWYRQTLGQGPEFLTYFQNEAQLEKSRLLSDRFSAERPKGSFSTLEIQRTEQGDSAMYLCASSLLSAGVTNEQFFGPGTRLTVL.

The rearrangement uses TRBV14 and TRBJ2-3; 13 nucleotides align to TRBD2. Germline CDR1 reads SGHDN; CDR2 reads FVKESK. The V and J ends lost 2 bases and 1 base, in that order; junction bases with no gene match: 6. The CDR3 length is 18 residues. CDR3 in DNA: TGTGCCAGCAGCCAACGGACTAGCGGGGGTATACGCACAGATACGCAGTATTTT. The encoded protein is CASSQRTSGGIRTDTQYF.

As DNA, the CDR3 is TGTGCCAGCCGCCCTCGGACTAGCGGGGGGGGGCAGTTCTTC. Protein sequence: CASRPRTSGGGQFF. The genes are TRBV2 and TRBJ2-1; 15 bases align to TRBD2. CDR1 is SNHLY, CDR2 FYNNEI, per germline. V lost 8 bases, J lost 12 bases, and 8 bases stayed unmatched. The CDR3 runs to 14 residues.

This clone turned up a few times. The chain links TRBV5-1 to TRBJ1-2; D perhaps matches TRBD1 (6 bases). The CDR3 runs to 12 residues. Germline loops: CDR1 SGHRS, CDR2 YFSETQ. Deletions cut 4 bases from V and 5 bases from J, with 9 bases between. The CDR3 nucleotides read TGCGCCAGCAGCGCGGGGGCATATGGCTACACCTTC. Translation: CASSAGAYGYTF.

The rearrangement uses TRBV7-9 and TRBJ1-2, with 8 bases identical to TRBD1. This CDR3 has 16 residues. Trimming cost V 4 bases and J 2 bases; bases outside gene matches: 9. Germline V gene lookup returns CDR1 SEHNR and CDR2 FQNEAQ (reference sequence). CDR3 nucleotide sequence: TGTGCCAGCAGCTCCCCATCCAGGGGGCACAACTATGGCTACACCTTC. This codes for CASSSPSRGHNYGYTF.

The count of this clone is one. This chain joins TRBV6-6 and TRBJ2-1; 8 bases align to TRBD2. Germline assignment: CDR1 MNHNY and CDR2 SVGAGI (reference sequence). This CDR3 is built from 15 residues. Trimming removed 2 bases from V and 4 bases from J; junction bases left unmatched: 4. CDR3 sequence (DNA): TGTGCCAGCAGTTACGGACTAGCTGATTACAATGAGCAGTTCTTC. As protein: CASSYGLADYNEQFF.

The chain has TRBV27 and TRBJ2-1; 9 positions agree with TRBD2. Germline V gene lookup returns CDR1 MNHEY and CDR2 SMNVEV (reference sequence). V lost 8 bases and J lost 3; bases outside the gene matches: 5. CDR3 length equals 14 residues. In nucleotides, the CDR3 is TGTGCCAGCGCACTAGCGGGTGGCTACAATGAGCAGTTCTTC. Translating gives CASALAGGYNEQFF.